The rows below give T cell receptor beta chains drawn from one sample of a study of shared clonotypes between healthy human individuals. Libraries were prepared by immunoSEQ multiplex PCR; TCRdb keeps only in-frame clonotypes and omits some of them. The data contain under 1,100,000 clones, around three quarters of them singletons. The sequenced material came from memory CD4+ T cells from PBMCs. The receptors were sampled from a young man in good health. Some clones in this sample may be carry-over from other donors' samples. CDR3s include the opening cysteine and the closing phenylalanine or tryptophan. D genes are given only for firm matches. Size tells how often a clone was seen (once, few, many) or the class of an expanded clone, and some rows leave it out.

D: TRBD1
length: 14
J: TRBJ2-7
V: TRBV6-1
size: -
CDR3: CASSSDRVGLEQYF
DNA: TGTGCCAGCAGTTCGGACAGGGTTGGTCTGGAGCAGTACTTC

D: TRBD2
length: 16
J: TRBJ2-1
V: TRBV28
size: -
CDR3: CASSSQGGRSYNEQFF
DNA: TGTGCCAGCAGTTCCCAGGGCGGGAGGTCCTACAATGAGCAGTTCTTC

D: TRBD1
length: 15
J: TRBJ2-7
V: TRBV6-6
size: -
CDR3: CASTPRQGHSYEQYF
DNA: TGTGCCAGCACTCCAAGACAGGGGCATTCCTACGAGCAGTACTTC

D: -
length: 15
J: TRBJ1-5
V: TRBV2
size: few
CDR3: CASRLRGRGNQPQHF
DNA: TGTGCCAGCAGGCTCAGGGGACGAGGGAATCAGCCCCAGCATTTT

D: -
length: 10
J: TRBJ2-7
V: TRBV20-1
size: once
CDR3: CSARDLSQYF
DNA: TGCAGTGCTAGAGATCTCTCACAGTACTTC

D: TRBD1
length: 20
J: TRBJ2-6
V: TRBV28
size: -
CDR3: CASSLLLHGQGISGANVLTF
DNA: TGTGCCAGCAGTTTATTACTTCATGGACAGGGTATTTCTGGGGCCAACGTCCTGACTTTC

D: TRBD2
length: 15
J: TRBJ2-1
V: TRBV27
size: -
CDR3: CASSWTGLADNEQFF
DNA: TGTGCCAGCAGTTGGACGGGACTAGCGGACAATGAGCAGTTCTTC

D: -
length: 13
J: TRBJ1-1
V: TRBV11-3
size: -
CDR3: CASSLEAGTEAFF
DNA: TGTGCCAGCAGCTTAGAGGCCGGCACTGAAGCTTTCTTT

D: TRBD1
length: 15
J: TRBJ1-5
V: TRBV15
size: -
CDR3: CATSRELQGAQPQHF
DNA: TGTGCCACCAGCAGAGAGCTCCAGGGGGCTCAGCCCCAGCATTTT

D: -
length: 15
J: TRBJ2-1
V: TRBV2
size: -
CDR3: CASSELAGMYNEQFF
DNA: TGTGCCAGCAGTGAGCTTGCGGGAATGTACAATGAGCAGTTCTTC

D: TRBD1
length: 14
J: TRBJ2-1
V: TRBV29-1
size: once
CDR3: CSGLTGGFYNEQFF
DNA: TGCAGCGGCTTAACAGGGGGCTTCTACAATGAGCAGTTCTTC

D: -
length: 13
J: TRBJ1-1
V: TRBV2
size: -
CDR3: CASSRGENTEAFF
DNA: TGTGCCAGCAGTCGGGGAGAGAACACTGAAGCTTTCTTT

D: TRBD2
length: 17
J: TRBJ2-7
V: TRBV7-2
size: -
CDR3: CASSLDLSGGGAYEQYF
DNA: TGTGCCAGCAGCTTAGATCTGAGCGGGGGTGGGGCCTACGAGCAGTACTTC

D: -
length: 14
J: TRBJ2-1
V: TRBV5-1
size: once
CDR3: CASSRGGLYNEQFF
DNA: TGCGCCAGCAGCAGAGGGGGACTGTACAATGAGCAGTTCTTC

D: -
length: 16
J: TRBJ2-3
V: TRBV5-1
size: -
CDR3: CASSLQGGRRSDTQYF
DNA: TGCGCCAGCAGCCTCCAGGGGGGTAGGAGGTCAGATACGCAGTATTTT

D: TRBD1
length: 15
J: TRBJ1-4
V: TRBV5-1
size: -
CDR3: CASSLSATGNEKLFF
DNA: TGCGCCAGCAGCTTGTCTGCGACAGGGAATGAAAAACTGTTTTTT

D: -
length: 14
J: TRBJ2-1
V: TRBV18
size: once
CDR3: CASSRSGVRGEQFF
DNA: TGTGCCAGCTCACGAAGTGGTGTGCGGGGTGAGCAGTTCTTC

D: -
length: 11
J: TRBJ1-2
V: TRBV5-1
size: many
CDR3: CASSLGRWYTF
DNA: TGCGCCAGCAGCTTAGGACGGTGGTACACCTTC

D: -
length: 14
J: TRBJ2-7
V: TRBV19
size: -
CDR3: CASSMSLGVYEQYF
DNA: TGTGCCAGTAGTATGTCGCTAGGTGTCTACGAGCAGTACTTC

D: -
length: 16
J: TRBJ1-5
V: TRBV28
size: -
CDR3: CASSFGSVNSNQPQHF
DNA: TGTGCCAGCAGTTTTGGGTCTGTAAATAGCAATCAGCCCCAGCATTTT

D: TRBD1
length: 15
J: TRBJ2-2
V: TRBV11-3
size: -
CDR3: CASSPEDRDAGELFF
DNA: TGTGCCAGCAGTCCGGAGGACAGGGACGCCGGGGAGCTGTTTTTT

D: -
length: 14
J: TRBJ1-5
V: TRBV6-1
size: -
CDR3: CATTDTTSNQPQHF
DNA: TGTGCCACTACGGACACAACGAGCAATCAGCCCCAGCATTTT

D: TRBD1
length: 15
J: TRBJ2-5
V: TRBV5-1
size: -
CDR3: CASSSAGTGGKTQYF
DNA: TGCGCCAGCAGCTCCGCAGGGACAGGCGGGAAGACCCAGTACTTC

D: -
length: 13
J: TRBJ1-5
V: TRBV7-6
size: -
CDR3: CASSLIEGQPQHF
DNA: TGTGCCAGCAGCTTAATTGAGGGGCAGCCCCAGCATTTT

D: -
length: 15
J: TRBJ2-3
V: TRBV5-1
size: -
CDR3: CASRRGTPSTDTQYF
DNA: TGCGCCAGCAGACGGGGCACACCTAGCACAGATACGCAGTATTTT

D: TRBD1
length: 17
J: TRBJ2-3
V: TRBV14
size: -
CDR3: CASSPPRGPPGTDTQYF
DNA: TGTGCCAGCAGCCCACCCAGGGGGCCCCCGGGCACAGATACGCAGTATTTT

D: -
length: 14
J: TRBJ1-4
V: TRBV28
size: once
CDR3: CASRSTGLGEKLFF
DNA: TGTGCCAGCAGATCTACAGGGCTTGGCGAAAAACTGTTTTTT

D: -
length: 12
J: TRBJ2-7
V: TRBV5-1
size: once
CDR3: CASSQGRFEQYF
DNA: TGCGCCAGCAGCCAGGGACGGTTTGAGCAGTACTTC

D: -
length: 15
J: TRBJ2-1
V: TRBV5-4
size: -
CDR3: CASSLRLDGNNEQFF
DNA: TGTGCCAGCAGCTTACGTCTTGACGGGAACAATGAGCAGTTCTTC

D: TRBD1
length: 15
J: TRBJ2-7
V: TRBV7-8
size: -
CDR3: CASRGTGTGTYEQYF
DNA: TGTGCCAGCAGGGGGACCGGGACAGGGACCTACGAGCAGTACTTC

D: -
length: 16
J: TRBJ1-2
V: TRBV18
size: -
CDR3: CASSQMSTGSADGYTF
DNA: TGTGCCAGCTCACAAATGTCGACAGGATCCGCGGATGGCTACACCTTC

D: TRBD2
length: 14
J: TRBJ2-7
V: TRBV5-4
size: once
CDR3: CASSGGGISYEQYF
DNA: TGTGCCAGCAGCGGCGGGGGGATCTCCTACGAGCAGTACTTC

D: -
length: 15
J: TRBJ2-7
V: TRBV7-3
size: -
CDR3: CASSVRGYGDYEQYF
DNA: TGTGCCAGCAGCGTCCGGGGTTATGGGGACTACGAGCAGTACTTC

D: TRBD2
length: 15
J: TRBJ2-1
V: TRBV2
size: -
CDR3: CASSEDIAGANEQFF
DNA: TGTGCCAGCAGTGAAGATATAGCGGGAGCGAATGAGCAGTTCTTC

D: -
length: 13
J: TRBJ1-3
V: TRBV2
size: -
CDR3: CATTADSGNTIYF
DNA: TGTGCCACCACAGCGGATTCTGGAAACACCATATATTTT

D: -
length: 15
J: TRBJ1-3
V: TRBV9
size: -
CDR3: CASSVRPGSGNTIYF
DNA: TGTGCCAGCAGCGTCCGACCGGGCTCTGGAAACACCATATATTTT

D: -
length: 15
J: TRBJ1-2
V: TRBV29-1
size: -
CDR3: CSVEVPQGFSAGYTF
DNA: TGCAGCGTTGAAGTACCGCAGGGATTCTCGGCCGGCTACACCTTC

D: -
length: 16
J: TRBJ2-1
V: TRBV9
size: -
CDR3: CASSLTSRVAYNEQFF
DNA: TGTGCCAGCAGCTTGACATCTCGGGTCGCCTACAATGAGCAGTTCTTC

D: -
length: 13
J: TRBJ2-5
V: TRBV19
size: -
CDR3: CASSITRGSSQYF
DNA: TGTGCCAGTAGTATAACTAGGGGATCGTCCCAGTACTTC